The rows below give T cell receptor beta chains drawn from one sample of a study of early T cells in non-severe SARS-CoV-2 infection. Using its own MiXCR run on the 5' RACE reads, TCRdb lists one record per CDR3 protein. The table lists over 55,000 distinct CDR3 sequences, about 9.3% of them singletons. Material: whole blood. These receptor sequences come from an adult who was a healthcare worker with PCR-confirmed SARS-CoV-2 infection or an uninfected control (not recorded which). The CDR3 runs from the conserved cysteine through the conserved F or W. The D gene is left open where the match is weak. Some rows mark clone size as missing; the rest say once, few, many or name a class of expanded clone.

v_call	j_call	clone_size	d_call	cdr3_aa	cdr3_nt
TRBV19	TRBJ1-2	few	TRBD1	CASSLRQGGEYGYTF	TGTGCCAGTAGTCTCAGACAGGGTGGAGAGTATGGCTACACCTTC
TRBV29-1	TRBJ2-2	-	-	CSVGQALPPNTGELFF	TGCAGCGTTGGACAGGCCCTCCCGCCGAACACCGGGGAGCTGTTTTTT
TRBV19	TRBJ1-5	many	TRBD1	CASSIIISGGGAGQPQHF	TGTGCCAGTAGTATTATAATTTCAGGAGGGGGCGCCGGCCAGCCCCAGCATTTT
TRBV12-5	TRBJ1-1	few	-	CASGRDGLRNTEAFF	TGTGCTAGTGGCCGGGACGGGCTACGGAACACTGAAGCTTTCTTT
TRBV4-2	TRBJ2-3	-	-	CASSQVWAGSSTDTQYF	TGTGCCAGCAGCCAAGTATGGGCGGGGTCTAGCACAGATACGCAGTATTTT
TRBV11-2	TRBJ1-6	many	-	CASTQEVLTSSPLHF	TGTGCCAGCACCCAAGAAGTCCTCACCTCTTCACCCCTCCACTTT
TRBV9	TRBJ2-3	-	-	CASSPTPGSGDTQYF	TGTGCCAGCAGTCCAACCCCTGGCTCGGGAGATACGCAGTATTTT
TRBV20-1	TRBJ2-3	-	-	CSARESDTQYF	TGCAGTGCTAGAGAATCAGATACGCAGTATTTT
TRBV4-1	TRBJ2-3	many	TRBD2	CASSQGWTSGADTQYF	TGCGCCAGCAGCCAAGGATGGACTAGCGGGGCAGATACGCAGTATTTT
TRBV21-1	TRBJ2-3	many	-	CASSKVEGTSGDTPDTQYF	TGTGCCAGCAGCAAAGTGGAGGGGACTAGCGGGGACACCCCAGATACGCAGTATTTT
TRBV7-2	TRBJ2-3	many	TRBD2	CASTVGLAGGRVTQYF	TGTGCCAGCACCGTCGGACTAGCGGGGGGGCGGGTTACGCAGTATTTT
TRBV11-2	TRBJ1-1	-	TRBD1	CASSLDRGYEAFF	TGTGCCAGCAGCCTAGACAGGGGCTATGAAGCTTTCTTT
TRBV2	TRBJ1-2	many	-	CARAIGSSGYTF	TGTGCCAGGGCGATTGGTAGCAGTGGCTACACCTTC
TRBV7-9	TRBJ2-1	-	-	CASSFRRTSYNEQFF	TGTGCCAGCAGCTTCCGGCGGACCTCCTACAATGAGCAGTTCTTC
TRBV2	TRBJ2-3	many	-	CASSVEGGGTDTQYF	TGTGCCAGCAGTGTTGAGGGCGGGGGCACAGATACGCAGTATTTT
TRBV2	TRBJ1-5	-	-	CASSGRQGINQPQHF	TGTGCCAGCAGTGGCCGGCAGGGTATCAATCAGCCCCAGCATTTT
TRBV5-1	TRBJ1-3	many	-	CASRVWGDGNTIYF	TGCGCCAGCAGAGTTTGGGGAGATGGAAACACCATATATTTT
TRBV21-1	TRBJ2-2	-	-	CASRSGRRVVGELFF	TGTGCCAGCAGGTCTGGTCGTCGAGTAGTCGGGGAGCTGTTTTTT
TRBV29-1	TRBJ2-2	few	-	CSVDGRSGAGELFF	TGCAGCGTTGACGGCAGATCTGGAGCCGGGGAGCTGTTTTTT
TRBV12-3/TRBV12-4	TRBJ1-1	-	-	CASSLSPGPEAFF	TGTGCCAGCAGTTTGTCTCCGGGGCCTGAAGCTTTCTTT
TRBV6-5	TRBJ1-1	few	TRBD1	CASSPGTGVHTEAFF	TGTGCCAGCAGCCCCGGGACAGGGGTGCACACTGAAGCTTTCTTT
TRBV4-2	TRBJ2-1	-	TRBD2	CASSQPQSGGDVDEQFF	TGTGCCAGCAGCCAACCACAGAGCGGGGGGGATGTAGATGAGCAGTTCTTC
TRBV24-1	TRBJ2-3	many	-	CATSRTATDTQYF	TGTGCCACCAGCCGGACAGCCACAGATACGCAGTATTTT
TRBV5-1	TRBJ2-3	-	TRBD2	CASSPGLVGATDTQYF	TGCGCCAGCAGCCCGGGACTAGTGGGGGCCACAGATACGCAGTATTTT
TRBV5-4	TRBJ2-5	few	-	CASSLLEGSLKGTQYF	TGTGCCAGCAGCTTGTTAGAAGGTTCGCTCAAAGGGACCCAGTACTTC
TRBV13	TRBJ2-2	many	-	CASSLGTTGELFF	TGTGCCAGCAGCTTGGGTACCACCGGGGAGCTGTTTTTT
TRBV19	TRBJ1-5	few	-	CASSKGYQPQHF	TGTGCCAGTTCCAAAGGATATCAGCCCCAGCATTTT
TRBV10-1	TRBJ2-1	-	TRBD1	CASSENQGAEQFF	TGCGCCAGCAGTGAGAACCAGGGGGCTGAGCAGTTCTTC
TRBV27	TRBJ2-6	-	-	CASSILAGANVLTF	TGTGCCAGCAGTATACTGGCTGGGGCCAACGTCCTGACTTTC
TRBV6-2/TRBV6-3	TRBJ2-3	few	TRBD2	CASNPGRLADRTDTQYF	TGTGCCAGCAATCCAGGGCGACTAGCGGACCGCACAGATACGCAGTATTTT
TRBV5-4	TRBJ2-1	few	-	CASSSGGDSYNEQFF	TGTGCCAGCAGCAGCGGAGGGGACTCCTACAATGAGCAGTTCTTC
TRBV20-1	TRBJ2-3	many	TRBD1	CSATTRTGSAQYF	TGCAGTGCTACAACTCGGACAGGGTCCGCGCAGTATTTT
TRBV4-1	TRBJ2-5	few	TRBD1	CASSQPERQGRETQYF	TGCGCCAGCAGCCAACCCGAACGACAGGGGAGAGAGACCCAGTACTTC
TRBV7-2	TRBJ2-3	few	TRBD1	CASSLEAQGARDTQYF	TGTGCCAGCAGCCTGGAGGCCCAGGGGGCGCGAGATACGCAGTATTTT
TRBV6-5	TRBJ1-4	few	TRBD1	CASSPSSGQGVEKLFF	TGTGCCAGCAGTCCGTCGTCCGGGCAGGGGGTTGAAAAACTGTTTTTT
TRBV9	TRBJ2-1	-	TRBD2	CASSGGSGTSNREQFF	TGTGCCAGCAGCGGGGGATCCGGGACTAGTAATCGTGAGCAGTTCTTC
TRBV5-1	TRBJ1-6	-	-	CASSLGLNSPLHF	TGCGCCAGCAGCTTGGGTCTGAATTCACCCCTCCACTTT
TRBV24-1	TRBJ1-1	many	TRBD1	CATSDQGTGVRGAFF	TGTGCCACCAGTGACCAAGGGACAGGGGTCCGGGGAGCTTTCTTT
TRBV19	TRBJ2-3	-	TRBD1	CACSRGLADTQYF	TGTGCCTGCTCGAGGGGGCTCGCAGATACGCAGTATTTT
TRBV5-5	TRBJ1-1	few	-	CASSLLAMNTEAFF	TGTGCCAGCAGCTTATTGGCCATGAACACTGAAGCTTTCTTT
TRBV6-1	TRBJ1-6	few	-	CASSEFYDSPLHF	TGTGCCAGCAGTGAATTTTATGATTCACCCCTCCACTTT
TRBV27	TRBJ1-1	few	TRBD1	CASSFDRGSTEAFF	TGTGCCAGCAGTTTCGACAGGGGGAGCACTGAAGCTTTCTTT
TRBV7-9	TRBJ2-1	-	-	CASSFGGRNEQFF	TGTGCCAGCAGCTTCGGGGGCAGGAATGAGCAGTTCTTC
TRBV5-4	TRBJ2-3	many	TRBD2	CASSLAPAGVTDTQYF	TGTGCCAGCAGCTTGGCTCCAGCGGGGGTCACAGATACGCAGTATTTT
TRBV30	TRBJ1-6	-	TRBD1	CAWRPAFVRTGNSPLHF	TGTGCCTGGAGACCCGCTTTCGTTAGGACAGGGAATTCACCCCTCCACTTT
TRBV12-3/TRBV12-4	TRBJ1-2	-	-	CASSLGGSDYGYTF	TGTGCCAGCAGTTTGGGGGGTTCGGACTATGGCTACACCTTC
TRBV7-3	TRBJ2-2	few	-	CASSFNRNTGELFF	TGTGCCAGCAGCTTTAATCGGAACACCGGGGAGCTGTTTTTT
TRBV30	TRBJ1-2	many	TRBD1	CAYDRDVSVGYTF	TGTGCCTACGACAGGGATGTTAGTGTTGGCTACACCTTC
TRBV12-5	TRBJ1-1	medium-sized	TRBD1	CASGSGTGGREAFF	TGTGCTAGTGGTTCCGGGACAGGGGGACGGGAAGCTTTCTTT
TRBV2	TRBJ2-2	many	TRBD1	CASERQGAAGELFF	TGTGCCAGCGAGCGACAGGGGGCTGCGGGGGAGCTGTTTTTT
TRBV12-3/TRBV12-4	TRBJ1-2	many	-	CASSLGLRTDYGYTF	TGTGCCAGCAGTTTAGGGTTGCGGACGGACTATGGCTACACCTTC
TRBV6-1	TRBJ2-3	-	-	CASRGLSTDTQYF	TGTGCCAGCAGAGGATTAAGCACAGATACGCAGTATTTT
TRBV6-6	TRBJ1-3	few	-	CASSYGGNTIYF	TGTGCCAGCAGTTACGGCGGAAACACCATATATTTT
TRBV20-1	TRBJ1-5	-	TRBD1	CSASQQGAAQQPQHF	TGCAGTGCTAGCCAACAGGGGGCGGCCCAGCAGCCCCAGCATTTT
TRBV27	TRBJ2-3	-	-	CASRPRVRGDTQYF	TGTGCCAGCAGGCCCCGGGTTAGGGGTGATACGCAGTATTTT
TRBV4-1	TRBJ1-3	-	-	CASSLGLGLWSGNTIYF	TGCGCCAGCAGCCTGGGATTGGGCCTTTGGTCTGGAAACACCATATATTTT
TRBV7-3	TRBJ1-6	many	-	CASSLRAGYNSPLHF	TGTGCCAGCAGCTTACGCGCAGGGTATAATTCACCCCTCCACTTT
TRBV4-1	TRBJ2-5	-	-	CASSQDIIQETQYF	TGCGCCAGCAGCCAAGATATCATCCAAGAGACCCAGTACTTC
TRBV7-8	TRBJ2-2	few	-	CASSLAYSGALYTGELFF	TGTGCCAGCAGCTTAGCGTACTCGGGGGCACTTTATACCGGGGAGCTGTTTTTT
TRBV5-1	TRBJ2-3	few	-	CASREEGGTQYF	TGCGCCAGCAGGGAGGAGGGTGGTACGCAGTATTTT